This is a list of T cell receptor beta chains from one sample in a study of blood T cell repertoires in COVID-19. Repertoires were generated with immunoSEQ multiplex PCR, while TCRdb's copy carries only in-frame clones and drops some. The repertoire includes 150,000 to 200,000 clones, about 90% of them detected once, and about 1.2% sits in the top ten. Input material: PBMCs or T cells enriched from blood (not recorded which). These receptor sequences come from a human donor with acute COVID-19. The donor label of this sample is uncertain. Both conserved end residues are part of each CDR3. The order of the fields is V gene, clone size, J gene, D gene, CDR3 DNA, CDR3 protein. A D gene is named only where the DNA matches it firmly. Not every row has a clone size; where given, it reads once, few, many or a size class.

v_call: TRBV5-1; clone_size: -; j_call: TRBJ1-2; d_call: -; cdr3_nt: TGCGCCAGCAGCTCCCCCAGAGGGGGAAGAAGGTATGGCTACACCTTC; cdr3_aa: CASSSPRGGRRYGYTF
v_call: TRBV19; clone_size: -; j_call: TRBJ1-4; d_call: TRBD1; cdr3_nt: TGTGCCAGTAGTCCGTCGGACAGGAGAAATGAAAAACTGTTTTTT; cdr3_aa: CASSPSDRRNEKLFF
v_call: TRBV7-9; clone_size: -; j_call: TRBJ2-7; d_call: -; cdr3_nt: TGTGCCAGCAGCTCGGAGGAGCAGTACTTC; cdr3_aa: CASSSEEQYF
v_call: TRBV7-8; clone_size: -; j_call: TRBJ2-7; d_call: -; cdr3_nt: TGTGCCAGCAGCTTAGAACGAGCGCACGAGCAGTACTTC; cdr3_aa: CASSLERAHEQYF
v_call: TRBV2; clone_size: -; j_call: TRBJ2-7; d_call: -; cdr3_nt: TGTGCCAGCAGTGCCCGAGGGGCGGGGGAGCAGTACTTC; cdr3_aa: CASSARGAGEQYF
v_call: TRBV2; clone_size: -; j_call: TRBJ1-5; d_call: -; cdr3_nt: TGTGCCAGCGGGCCCCAAGGTCAGCCCCAGCATTTT; cdr3_aa: CASGPQGQPQHF
v_call: TRBV11-2; clone_size: -; j_call: TRBJ2-7; d_call: -; cdr3_nt: TGTGCCAGCAGCTTAGGACCGGGCTCCTACGAGCAGTACTTC; cdr3_aa: CASSLGPGSYEQYF
v_call: TRBV19; clone_size: -; j_call: TRBJ1-5; d_call: TRBD1; cdr3_nt: TGTGCCAGTAGTATAGTAGGAGGGACAGGGTCGGGCAATCAGCCCCAGCATTTT; cdr3_aa: CASSIVGGTGSGNQPQHF
v_call: TRBV5-1; clone_size: few; j_call: TRBJ2-3; d_call: TRBD2; cdr3_nt: TGCGCCAGCTACCCTATCGGGGGGAGCACAGATACGCAGTATTTT; cdr3_aa: CASYPIGGSTDTQYF
v_call: TRBV24-1; clone_size: -; j_call: TRBJ2-5; d_call: TRBD1; cdr3_nt: TGTGCCACCAGAAAGACAGGGAAAAAAAGGAGAGAGACCCAGTACTTC; cdr3_aa: CATRKTGKKRRETQYF
v_call: TRBV5-5; clone_size: -; j_call: TRBJ2-7; d_call: TRBD2; cdr3_nt: TGTGCCAGCAGCTTGCCGGGGGGAGACTACGAGCAGTACTTC; cdr3_aa: CASSLPGGDYEQYF
v_call: TRBV5-6; clone_size: -; j_call: TRBJ1-3; d_call: -; cdr3_nt: TGTGCCAGCAGCCACACTGGAAACACCATATATTTT; cdr3_aa: CASSHTGNTIYF
v_call: TRBV24-1; clone_size: -; j_call: TRBJ1-3; d_call: -; cdr3_nt: TGTGCCACCAGTGATCCCGGGGGTGGTGGAAACACCATATATTTT; cdr3_aa: CATSDPGGGGNTIYF
v_call: TRBV30; clone_size: -; j_call: TRBJ2-1; d_call: TRBD1; cdr3_nt: TGTGCCTGGAGCGCAATACAGGGGTACAATGAGCAGTTCTTC; cdr3_aa: CAWSAIQGYNEQFF
v_call: TRBV30; clone_size: -; j_call: TRBJ1-2; d_call: -; cdr3_nt: TGTGCCTGGAGTGTACGCAACTTCTATGGCTACACCTTC; cdr3_aa: CAWSVRNFYGYTF
v_call: TRBV7-2; clone_size: -; j_call: TRBJ2-5; d_call: TRBD2; cdr3_nt: TGTGCCAGCAGACTAGCGTCCGGGGAGGGGGAGACCCAGTACTTC; cdr3_aa: CASRLASGEGETQYF
v_call: TRBV7-2; clone_size: -; j_call: TRBJ2-6; d_call: TRBD2; cdr3_nt: TGTGCCAGCAGCTTAGTTGCTAGCGGGGGATACGGGGCCAACGTCCTGACTTTC; cdr3_aa: CASSLVASGGYGANVLTF
v_call: TRBV5-5; clone_size: -; j_call: TRBJ2-3; d_call: -; cdr3_nt: TGTGCCAGCAGACTTAGCACAGATACGCAGTATTTT; cdr3_aa: CASRLSTDTQYF
v_call: TRBV19; clone_size: once; j_call: TRBJ2-7; d_call: -; cdr3_nt: TGTGCCAGTAGTTTTGGTCGGTCCTACGAGCAGTACTTC; cdr3_aa: CASSFGRSYEQYF
v_call: TRBV10-3; clone_size: once; j_call: TRBJ1-2; d_call: -; cdr3_nt: TGTGCCATCAGTGAGTCCAGGGAAGGGGGCTACACCTTC; cdr3_aa: CAISESREGGYTF
v_call: TRBV3-1/TRBV3-2; clone_size: -; j_call: TRBJ2-2; d_call: -; cdr3_nt: TGTGCCAGCAGCCAAGTGCCTGGCCTAGCTGGCGGGGAGCTGTTTTTT; cdr3_aa: CASSQVPGLAGGELFF
v_call: TRBV5-4; clone_size: -; j_call: TRBJ2-5; d_call: TRBD1; cdr3_nt: TGTGCCAGCAGCAACTATCAGGACAGGGGTAATGTTCAGTACTTC; cdr3_aa: CASSNYQDRGNVQYF
v_call: TRBV6-2/TRBV6-3; clone_size: few; j_call: TRBJ2-2; d_call: TRBD1; cdr3_nt: TGTGCCAGCAGTTACGGGACAGCCCCAAGGAAAGCCGTGAAGCTGTTTTTT; cdr3_aa: CASSYGTAPRKAVKLFF
v_call: TRBV10-3; clone_size: once; j_call: TRBJ2-1; d_call: -; cdr3_nt: TGTGCCATCAGTGAGTCGGGCGGGGGCCAATACAATGAGCAGTTCTTC; cdr3_aa: CAISESGGGQYNEQFF
v_call: TRBV4-3; clone_size: -; j_call: TRBJ1-1; d_call: -; cdr3_nt: TGCGCCAGCAGCCACCCCGGACAGACGAACACTGAAGCTTTCTTT; cdr3_aa: CASSHPGQTNTEAFF
v_call: TRBV24-1; clone_size: -; j_call: TRBJ2-1; d_call: -; cdr3_nt: TGTGCCACCAGTGACGGCGGACAGTACAATGAGCAGTTCTTC; cdr3_aa: CATSDGGQYNEQFF
v_call: TRBV7-6; clone_size: -; j_call: TRBJ1-5; d_call: -; cdr3_nt: TGTGCCAGCAGCTTACAGGGTAGCAATCAGCCCCAGCATTTT; cdr3_aa: CASSLQGSNQPQHF
v_call: TRBV4-1; clone_size: -; j_call: TRBJ2-5; d_call: -; cdr3_nt: TGCGCCAGCAGCCAAGTCGCAGGATTAGAGACCCAGTACTTC; cdr3_aa: CASSQVAGLETQYF
v_call: TRBV7-8; clone_size: once; j_call: TRBJ1-2; d_call: -; cdr3_nt: TGTGCCAGCAGCTCCATAAGACAGACAAACTATGGCTACACCTTC; cdr3_aa: CASSSIRQTNYGYTF
v_call: TRBV10-3; clone_size: once; j_call: TRBJ2-1; d_call: TRBD1; cdr3_nt: TGTGCCATCAGTGAGTCGGGACAGGGGGGCACTGAGCAGTTCTTC; cdr3_aa: CAISESGQGGTEQFF
v_call: TRBV19; clone_size: -; j_call: TRBJ2-7; d_call: TRBD1; cdr3_nt: TGTGCCAGTAGTATAGGGACAGGGGGCTCCTACGAGCAGTACTTC; cdr3_aa: CASSIGTGGSYEQYF
v_call: TRBV5-6; clone_size: -; j_call: TRBJ2-7; d_call: TRBD2; cdr3_nt: TGTGCCAGCAGCTTGGGACTAGCGATCGACGAGCAGTACTTC; cdr3_aa: CASSLGLAIDEQYF
v_call: TRBV7-2; clone_size: -; j_call: TRBJ1-1; d_call: -; cdr3_nt: TGTGCCAGCAGCTTAAGAGGGAACACTGAAGCTTTCTTT; cdr3_aa: CASSLRGNTEAFF
v_call: TRBV9; clone_size: -; j_call: TRBJ2-2; d_call: TRBD2; cdr3_nt: TGTGCCAGCTGCCCTCCGGGACTAGCGGGGGGGTCCACCGGGGAGCTGTTTTTT; cdr3_aa: CASCPPGLAGGSTGELFF
v_call: TRBV12-3/TRBV12-4; clone_size: -; j_call: TRBJ1-2; d_call: -; cdr3_nt: TGTGCCAGCAGTAAGGGGGGGTATGGCTACACCTTC; cdr3_aa: CASSKGGYGYTF
v_call: TRBV9; clone_size: -; j_call: TRBJ2-3; d_call: TRBD2; cdr3_nt: TGTGCCAGCACCCTTACTAGCGGGGGGAGCGATACGCAGTATTTT; cdr3_aa: CASTLTSGGSDTQYF
v_call: TRBV21-1; clone_size: -; j_call: TRBJ2-7; d_call: -; cdr3_nt: TGTGCTACCGAGTCCAGGTTAGCCTACGAGCAGTACTTC; cdr3_aa: CATESRLAYEQYF
v_call: TRBV29-1; clone_size: -; j_call: TRBJ1-2; d_call: TRBD1; cdr3_nt: TGCAGCGTTTTCGGACAGGGAAGGTATGGCTACACCTTC; cdr3_aa: CSVFGQGRYGYTF
v_call: TRBV6-5; clone_size: -; j_call: TRBJ2-6; d_call: -; cdr3_nt: TGTGCCAGCAGACGTGCGGAGTCAGGGGCCAACGTCCTGACTTTC; cdr3_aa: CASRRAESGANVLTF
v_call: TRBV2; clone_size: once; j_call: TRBJ2-3; d_call: TRBD2; cdr3_nt: TGTGCCAGCAGTGAAGCGGGGGGGACGCAGTATTTT; cdr3_aa: CASSEAGGTQYF
v_call: TRBV5-4; clone_size: -; j_call: TRBJ2-3; d_call: TRBD2; cdr3_nt: TGTGCCAGCAGGGGGGGGAGGGGACTCACAGATACGCAGTATTTT; cdr3_aa: CASRGGRGLTDTQYF
v_call: TRBV6-5; clone_size: -; j_call: TRBJ2-7; d_call: TRBD1; cdr3_nt: TGTGCCAGCAGGCCCACAGGGGCCTACGAGCAGTACTTC; cdr3_aa: CASRPTGAYEQYF
v_call: TRBV19; clone_size: -; j_call: TRBJ2-7; d_call: -; cdr3_nt: TGTGCCAGTAGTTATTATAACGAGCAGTACTTC; cdr3_aa: CASSYYNEQYF
v_call: TRBV29-1; clone_size: -; j_call: TRBJ1-1; d_call: TRBD1; cdr3_nt: TGCAGCGTTGAAGAGGACAGGGGGGACACTGAAGCTTTCTTT; cdr3_aa: CSVEEDRGDTEAFF
v_call: TRBV27; clone_size: -; j_call: TRBJ2-3; d_call: -; cdr3_nt: TGTGCCAGCAGCCTCCTGTACACAGATACGCAGTATTTT; cdr3_aa: CASSLLYTDTQYF
v_call: TRBV18; clone_size: -; j_call: TRBJ1-3; d_call: -; cdr3_nt: TGTGCCAGCTCACAATCGGGGGTAGAAGGCTCGAACACCATATATTTT; cdr3_aa: CASSQSGVEGSNTIYF
v_call: TRBV7-3; clone_size: -; j_call: TRBJ1-2; d_call: TRBD1; cdr3_nt: TGTGCCAGCAGCTTAAGGGCCGGCAGGGGGAACTATGGCTACACCTTC; cdr3_aa: CASSLRAGRGNYGYTF
v_call: TRBV12-3/TRBV12-4; clone_size: -; j_call: TRBJ2-5; d_call: -; cdr3_nt: TGTGCCAGCAGCGGAAGACACGGCGAGACCCAGTACTTC; cdr3_aa: CASSGRHGETQYF
v_call: TRBV14; clone_size: -; j_call: TRBJ2-3; d_call: TRBD1; cdr3_nt: TGTGCCAGCAGCCCACGACAGGGGGCGTTAGATACGCAGTATTTT; cdr3_aa: CASSPRQGALDTQYF
v_call: TRBV27; clone_size: -; j_call: TRBJ1-4; d_call: -; cdr3_nt: TGTGCCAGCAGTTCCCTCGGTAACAGTAGAGAAAAACTGTTTTTT; cdr3_aa: CASSSLGNSREKLFF
v_call: TRBV7-9; clone_size: -; j_call: TRBJ2-7; d_call: -; cdr3_nt: TGTGCCAGCAGCCGCCGGGTGGACGAGCAGTACTTC; cdr3_aa: CASSRRVDEQYF
v_call: TRBV5-1; clone_size: once; j_call: TRBJ2-5; d_call: TRBD1; cdr3_nt: TGCGCCAGCAGCCCGACCGGGACAGGGGCCTCAGGGACCCAGTACTTC; cdr3_aa: CASSPTGTGASGTQYF
v_call: TRBV27; clone_size: few; j_call: TRBJ1-2; d_call: TRBD1; cdr3_nt: TGTGCCAGCAGCGACAGGGGACAAGGCTACACCTTC; cdr3_aa: CASSDRGQGYTF
v_call: TRBV5-1; clone_size: -; j_call: TRBJ2-1; d_call: TRBD2; cdr3_nt: TGCGCCAGCAGCTTGGCCCCTAGCGGGGGGGCCATGAATGAGCAGTTCTTC; cdr3_aa: CASSLAPSGGAMNEQFF
v_call: TRBV15; clone_size: once; j_call: TRBJ2-5; d_call: -; cdr3_nt: TGTGCCACCAGCAGATCCCTACAAGAGACCCAGTACTTC; cdr3_aa: CATSRSLQETQYF
v_call: TRBV25-1; clone_size: -; j_call: TRBJ1-1; d_call: -; cdr3_nt: TGTGCCAGCAGTGAATTATCCCAGGGCCAGTCTGAAGCTTTCTTT; cdr3_aa: CASSELSQGQSEAFF
v_call: TRBV19; clone_size: -; j_call: TRBJ1-5; d_call: -; cdr3_nt: TGTGCCAGTAGAGAAACAGGGCTTCGGCAGCCCCAGCATTTT; cdr3_aa: CASRETGLRQPQHF
v_call: TRBV7-8; clone_size: -; j_call: TRBJ1-5; d_call: -; cdr3_nt: TGTGCCAGCAGCGGACGTCAGGGGAATAGCAATCAGCCCCAGCATTTT; cdr3_aa: CASSGRQGNSNQPQHF
v_call: TRBV24-1; clone_size: -; j_call: TRBJ2-5; d_call: TRBD2; cdr3_nt: TGTGCCACCAGTGTCGGGGGACTAGCTGGAATCGAGACCCAGTACTTC; cdr3_aa: CATSVGGLAGIETQYF